The next 23 T cell receptor beta chains were all read from a single sample in a study of shared clonotypes between healthy human individuals. Using immunoSEQ multiplex PCR, the repertoire was profiled, and TCRdb retains in-frame clones only, with some absent. The repertoire holds a few million clones, with about nine tenths as singletons. The sequenced sample was naive CD4+ T cells from PBMCs. Stated subset: CD45RA+ positively selected. These receptors were taken from a young man in good health. Some clones in this sample may be carry-over from other donors' samples.

This chain joins TRBV28 and TRBJ2-5; 8 bases are shared with TRBD2. J was trimmed by 4 bases and V by 2 bases; bases with no gene match: 6. Per the germline V gene, CDR1 is MDHEN and CDR2 is SYDVKM. The CDR3 runs 15 residues. The CDR3 region has the DNA TGTGCCAGCAGTTTACCAGGACTAGCTGGAGAGACCCAGTACTTC. Encoded protein: CASSLPGLAGETQYF.

The chain joins TRBV28 to TRBJ2-1; TRBD2 matches 10 bases. CDR3 length: 19 residues. In germline, CDR1 is MDHEN, CDR2 SYDVKM. The J segment lost 5 bases and the V segment lost 4 bases, leaving 17 bases of the junction unmatched. The CDR3 DNA follows: TGTGCCAGCAGTTCTCCCCGATCGATAAGCGGGAGGGGAAACAATGAGCAGTTCTTC. Translation gives CASSSPRSISGRGNNEQFF.

J is TRBJ1-5 and V is TRBV28; 8 nucleotides match TRBD1. Germline V gives CDR1 MDHEN, CDR2 SYDVKM. The ends lost 1 base at V and 0 bases at J; junction bases unmatched: 5. The CDR3 is 17 amino acids. The CDR3 reads CASSLFGTGYSNQPQHF. The CDR3 coding sequence is TGTGCCAGCAGTTTATTTGGGACAGGATATAGCAATCAGCCCCAGCATTTT.

As to this clone: Other nucleotide sequences in the sample specify the same CDR3. The chain has TRBV9 and TRBJ2-3; TRBD2 matches 9 bases. The CDR3 extends over 16 amino acids. Germline CDR1 and CDR2: SGDLS and YYNGEE. V lost 0 bases, J lost 2 bases, and 4 bases stayed unmatched. CDR3 nucleotide sequence: TGTGCCAGCAGCGTAGTAGCTAGCGGGAACACAGATACGCAGTATTTT. It is translated as CASSVVASGNTDTQYF.

The genes are TRBV5-1 and TRBJ2-1; possibly TRBD1 for D (6 bases). The length of the CDR3 is 16 residues. Germline values: CDR1 SGHRS, CDR2 YFSETQ. The V and J ends lost 4 bases and 0 bases respectively, with 14 bases between them. In DNA form, the CDR3 reads TGCGCCAGCAGCCATGGGACGGACAGCTCCTACAATGAGCAGTTCTTC. Residues: CASSHGTDSSYNEQFF.

The V and J genes are TRBV9 and TRBJ2-3, with TRBD2 identical over 7 bases. This CDR3 has 13 amino acids. Germline lookup yields CDR1 SGDLS and CDR2 YYNGEE. After removal of 3 bases from V and 5 bases from J, the junction contained 3 bases not matched to a gene. CDR3 amino acids: CASSGPGGDTQYF. In DNA form, the CDR3 reads TGTGCCAGCAGCGGCCCGGGGGGAGATACGCAGTATTTT. Full variable domain (missing parts from reference TRBV9 and TRBJ2-3): DSGVTQTPKHLITATGQRVTLRCSPRSGDLSVYWYQQSLDQGLQFLIQYYNGEERAKGNILERFSAQQFPDLHSELNLSSLELGDSALYFCASSGPGGDTQYFGPGTRLTVL.

This clone was seen only once. J is TRBJ2-2 and V is TRBV5-1; D remains ambiguous. Germline V gene lookup returns CDR1 SGHRS and CDR2 YFSETQ. The length of the CDR3 is 15 residues. Trimming removed 2 bases at V and 6 bases at J, with 14 bases between. CDR3 coding DNA: TGCGCCAGCAGCTTCGGTCTTTTTCCATCCGGGGAGCTGTTTTTT. Protein sequence: CASSFGLFPSGELFF.

This rearrangement joins TRBV7-9 to TRBJ2-1, with TRBD2 identical over 7 bases. The CDR3 is 12 residues long. Trimming at V came to 4 bases and at J to 11 bases, leaving 5 bases not matched to a gene. Germline CDR1 SEHNR, CDR2 FQNEAQ (reference sequence). The CDR3 DNA sequence: TGTGCCAGCAGCTCCTCGGGGGGTCAGCAGTTCTTC. Translated: CASSSSGGQQFF.

The chain has TRBV15 and TRBJ2-7, with 8 bases identical to TRBD2. The V gene end was trimmed by 3 bases and the J gene end by 5 bases; junction bases not matched to a gene: 6. The germline V gene encodes CDR1 LNHNV and CDR2 YYDKDF (reference sequence). The CDR3 is 14 residues long. The CDR3 here is CATSSGGLAHEQYF. The DNA of the CDR3 is TGTGCCACCAGCAGTGGTGGACTAGCCCACGAGCAGTACTTC.

The chain combines TRBV19 with TRBJ2-3, with 8 bases fitting TRBD1. The CDR3 sequence is 14 residues long. Germline V lookup: CDR1 LNHDA, CDR2 SQIVND (reference sequence). Trimming at V came to 6 bases and at J to 1 base, leaving 3 bases not matched to a gene. DNA for the CDR3: TGTGCCAGTAGCCCGGGACAGGGCACAGATACGCAGTATTTT. It specifies CASSPGQGTDTQYF.

This clone was detected only once. The chain has TRBV11-2 and TRBJ2-7; TRBD1 aligns across 11 bases. Germline CDR1 reads SGHAT; CDR2 reads FQNNGV. V gave up 4 bases and J gave up 5 bases; unmatched junction bases: 4. This CDR3 region has 14 residues. The CDR3 is CASSSRTGGNEQYF. DNA of the CDR3: TGTGCCAGCAGCTCCCGGACAGGGGGCAACGAGCAGTACTTC.

V usage is TRBV4-1 and J usage is TRBJ2-2, with no clear D. Trimming removed 1 base from V and 3 bases from J, with 12 bases in between. The CDR3 consists of 16 residues. CDR1 and CDR2 (germline): MGHRA, YSYEKL. DNA of the CDR3: TGCGCCAGCAGCCAAGGTCTAGTTCAAGACACCGGGGAGCTGTTTTTT. Its protein is CASSQGLVQDTGELFF.

CDR3 amino acids: CASSQFGTANTGELFF. The DNA of the CDR3 is TGTGCCAGCAGTCAATTCGGCACAGCGAACACCGGGGAGCTGTTTTTT. J is TRBJ2-2 and V is TRBV7-2; no reliable D call. Per germline, CDR1 SGHTA and CDR2 FQGNSA. CDR3 length: 16 amino acids. Trimming cost V 6 bases and J 0 bases, with 14 bases left between them.

This clone has a single count. This chain links TRBV9 with TRBJ2-3, with TRBD2 matching 7 bases. V was pared by 0 bases and J by 0 bases, with 4 bases of the junction left unmatched. CDR3 length: 16 residues. Germline-derived CDR1 and CDR2 are SGDLS and YYNGEE. The CDR3 protein is CASSVVGRGSTDTQYF. CDR3 nucleotides: TGTGCCAGCAGCGTAGTTGGGCGGGGGAGCACAGATACGCAGTATTTT.

The chain uses TRBV2 and TRBJ2-2; D may correspond to TRBD1 or TRBD2 (5 bases each). This CDR3 is 15 amino acids long. V lost 6 bases and J 5 bases, leaving 16 bases between the germline ends. The germline V gene encodes CDR1 SNHLY and CDR2 FYNNEI. CDR3 sequence (DNA): TGTGCCAGCAGAGGACTCAGGCAGGGTACCGGGGAGCTGTTTTTT. It specifies CASRGLRQGTGELFF.

Comments on this clone: The sample contains more than one DNA sequence encoding this CDR3. V usage is TRBV9 and J usage is TRBJ2-1; D gene uncertain. Trimming took 5 bases from V and 4 from J, leaving 10 bases between them. CDR1 and CDR2 from the germline V gene are SGDLS and YYNGEE. This CDR3 has 13 amino acids. The CDR3 DNA follows: TGTGCCAGCAGTGTGGGATCATACAATGAGCAGTTCTTC. Translating gives CASSVGSYNEQFF.

This clone has more than one count but fewer than ten. The chain joins TRBV6-5 to TRBJ1-2; D perhaps matches TRBD1 (5 bases). Germline V gene data show CDR1 as MNHEY and CDR2 as SVGAGI. V was shortened by 6 bases and J by 8 bases, with 16 bases between the two germline ends. The length of the CDR3 is 13 residues. The CDR3, as DNA: TGTGCCAGCAGAACGGGGCGGTCCCTGGGCTACACCTTC. It specifies CASRTGRSLGYTF.

Points on this clone: Other DNA sequences from this sample encode an identical CDR3 as well. V gene TRBV5-1 combines with J gene TRBJ1-1; unclear D gene. V was clipped by 4 bases and J by 1 base, with 8 bases between them. CDR1 is SGHRS and CDR2 is YFSETQ in the germline V gene. The CDR3 totals 13 residues. CDR3 loop: CASSLSPNTEAFF. The CDR3 DNA is TGCGCCAGCAGCCTGAGTCCGAACACTGAAGCTTTCTTT.

The chain combines TRBV29-1 with TRBJ1-1; D remains unclear. The germline gives CDR1 SQVTM, CDR2 ANQGSEA. The CDR3 consists of 12 residues. V lost 8 bases, J lost 3 bases, and 13 bases lay in between. CDR3 DNA: TGCAGCTGCACGCAGGCCCACACTGAAGCTTTCTTT. Amino acids: CSCTQAHTEAFF.

V gene TRBV5-1 combines with J gene TRBJ1-5, with 9 bases fitting TRBD1. V trimming: 4 bases; J trimming: 7 bases; junction bases outside the gene matches: 6. CDR1 SGHRS and CDR2 YFSETQ come from the germline V gene. The CDR3 is 14 residues long. The CDR3 here is CASSGGTGNQPQHF. As DNA, the CDR3 is TGCGCCAGCAGCGGCGGGACAGGGAACCAGCCCCAGCATTTT.

This clone was observed a single time. The chain joins TRBV9 to TRBJ1-5, with a weak D call TRBD1 (5 bases). The V gene's germline CDR1 is SGDLS and CDR2 YYNGEE. The V end was cut by 2 bases, the J end by 0 bases, with 9 bases between. This CDR3 spans 15 amino acids. The CDR3 reads CASSVDSLSNQPQHF. The CDR3 DNA sequence: TGTGCCAGCAGCGTCGACAGCCTTAGCAATCAGCCCCAGCATTTT.

The chain combines TRBV29-1 with TRBJ2-1, with D tentatively TRBD1 (6 bases). CDR1 is SQVTM and CDR2 is ANQGSEA in the germline V gene. With 3 bases removed from V and 9 bases from J, the gap between germline ends came to 15 bases. The CDR3 extends over 13 amino acids. CDR3 residues: CSVEGHRAPEQFF. The CDR3 nucleotides read TGCAGCGTTGAGGGACACAGGGCCCCTGAGCAGTTCTTC.

The chain recombines TRBV7-8 with TRBJ2-7, with D possibly matching TRBD2 (6 bases). The CDR3 has 14 amino acids. Germline V gene lookup returns CDR1 SGHVS and CDR2 FQNEAQ. Trimming shortened V by 5 bases and J by 2 bases, and 13 bases separated the two germline ends. DNA for the CDR3: TGTGCCAGCAGCGCCGGGACTGCGACCTACGAGCAGTACTTC. Its protein is CASSAGTATYEQYF.